This TCR beta chain originates from a study of sequential checkpoint blockade in melanoma (dated by TCRdb to the late 2010s). With regard to the full study: Patients were assigned by 1:1 randomization to either first-line nivolumab followed by ipilimumab (arm A) or ipilimumab followed by nivolumab (arm B). Approximately 80% of the matched tumor biopsy pairs taken before and after treatment were from the same lesion. Both trial sequences were followed by maintenance nivolumab. TCRbeta immunosequencing was performed on DNA from around 91 pretreatment melanoma tumor samples. Matched tumor biopsies were taken from approximately 24 patients before treatment and at week 13, after single-agent nivolumab (arm A) or ipilimumab (arm B). Study-wide findings and limitations: Small sample sizes and reduced statistical power limited the analyses of tumor T-cell fraction within each arm. Clinical benefit was about 30 times more likely to be achieved by patients whose tumor T-cell fraction and clonality increased by week 13. Larger, independent patient cohorts are needed to validate the response-prediction model that combines TCR metrics and mutation burden. Tumor T-cell fraction and clonality were correlated with PD-L1 staining and CD8+ T-cell counts, but not with mutational load. Among patients in the nivolumab-first arm (arm A), tumor TIL clonality before treatment was associated with response (P = .04).

On this clone: No cognate antigen has been identified for it. Base qualities were left out, and no much larger clone turns up one base away.

The sample's treatment or condition label, in plain terms: randomized to nivolumab then ipilimumab (arm A) or the reverse (arm B). None of the patients in the trial had previously been given DNA-damaging chemotherapy. Samples came from patients with melanoma in CheckMate 064, a randomized, open-label phase II trial of sequential checkpoint blockade. Genomic DNA from formalin-fixed paraffin-embedded (FFPE) tissue samples was used for tumor TCR sequencing. Via the germline V gene (reference sequence), CDR1 is LNHDA and CDR2 SQIVND. A distance of 15 bases separates the germline ends of V and J, which lose 5 bases and 8 bases respectively. Including the terminal cysteine and phenylalanine, the CDR3 comprises 13 residues. The CDR3 DNA has 39 bases and is translated from base 1. TCRbeta CDR3 regions were immunosequenced from genomic DNA with the immunoSEQ Assay. Before high-throughput sequencing, the genomic DNA was amplified using bias-controlled multiplex PCR. The published analysis was carried out like this. To quantify the absolute abundance of each unique TCRbeta CDR3 region, the sequences were collapsed and filtered. Clonality, defined as 1 minus Pielou's evenness, was calculated using only productive rearrangements. Tumor T-cell fraction was calculated by normalizing TCRbeta template counts to the amount of usable DNA, which was estimated from several housekeeping genes. Clones with significantly greater frequencies in on-treatment versus baseline samples were identified using a previously published method. TCRdb retrieved this table from immuneACCESS and kept in-frame rearrangements only. Not all clones are present; in checked studies, unresolved V genes account for under half, and no reason is known for the remainder. That table gives V, J and clone size, and the DNA gave D and trimming. Across this sample there are approximately 19,000 clones, with around 70% seen only once. The ten most abundant clones make up 4% to 6% of the sample.

The receptor's source is a human donor with melanoma. The sequencing used tumor tissue (inferred from file names), collected from a patient given nivolumab and ipilimumab in sequence. The chain is assembled from TRBV19 and TRBJ1-1; the D gene remains uncertain. The CDR3 corresponds to CASSAASYSEAFF. The DNA is as follows: TGTGCCAGTAGTGCTGCGTCCTACTCGGAAGCTTTCTTT.